The text below deals with one T cell receptor beta chain. Its antigen is still unknown. The intended depth for sequencing was 1 in 200,000 to 1 in 1 million T cells. Assay: immunoSEQ multiplex PCR; the TCRdb copy retains only in-frame clones and omits some. This sample has more than 200,000 clones, with around 70% found just once. The data were taken from a study of cytotoxic CD8 clonotypes in ibrutinib-treated CLL. Study at large: After median around 68 months, approximately 14 stayed in remission, around twelve progressed; responses 25 or so partial, 2 complete. Study-wide findings and caveats: Clonotypes that were public were uncommon, and they contracted or stayed stable on treatment. Clonality went up at the time of ibrutinib response, stayed stable in sustained remission, and later dropped back toward its baseline level at progression.

The CDR3 is 13 residues long. Germline assignment: CDR1 SQVTM and CDR2 ANQGSEA. Deletions cut 6 bases from V and 0 bases from J, with 9 bases between. Sequenced material: PBMCs, taken after 24 months of ibrutinib treatment. The TCR originated in a human donor with chronic lymphocytic leukemia. V gene TRBV29-1 combines with J gene TRBJ1-3; no reliable D call. CDR3 amino acids: CSVLAVSGNTIYF. Here the CDR3 DNA reads TGCAGCGTGCTGGCCGTCTCTGGAAACACCATATATTTT.